This TCR beta chain was identified during a study of molecular identifiers for immune sequencing clone quantification. Germline lookup yields CDR1 MDHEN and CDR2 SYDVKM. V gave up 4 bases and J gave up 2 bases, with 12 bases separating them. This CDR3 is built from 15 residues. In the case of this clonotype: What it recognizes is unknown. It may be a read error: a sequence one base away is much more abundant.

Findings of the study overall: Effector cells had over 98% of their molecules in clones above 20 RNA copies, while naive cells had under 1%.

Between about 18,000 and 1,000,000 sorted cells, with 10%, 30% or 50% RNA, yielded naive CD8 libraries. CD8+CD4-CCR7+CD45RA+ sorting gave the naive CD8 T cells. Preparation of the bulk TCR libraries relied on previously described methods and listed TCR primers. From the PCR reads, TCRdb called clonotypes with MiXCR, one entry per CDR3 protein. This table has about 320,000 distinct CDR3 sequences, 20% to 25% appearing once. The receptor's source is a human donor in good health. Some libraries in this study had Jurkat cell RNA spiked in. The chain uses TRBV28 and TRBJ1-5, with D unresolved. Sequenced: naive CD8+ T cells from blood, with Jurkat cell RNA spiked in. As to subset: FACS-sorted CD8+CD4-CCR7+CD45RA+ naive T cells. The CDR3 DNA is TGTGCCAGCAGTTCTGTGGGGTCTGGCAATCAGCCCCAGCATTTT. Protein: CASSSVGSGNQPQHF.